This T cell receptor beta chain was found in a study of OX40 agonist ivuxolimab in advanced cancers. Across the whole study: Of the participants, around 43% had some prior anti-PD-1, anti-PD-L1 or anti-CTLA-4 therapy, which was allowed.

Findings and caveats of the study: The study did not work out the antigen specificity of the expanded peripheral T cells. The study found that CD8+ T cells averaged more expanded clones than CD4+.

Exclusion applied to patients with autoimmune disease history or systemic immunosuppression. For this clone: Its antigen is as yet unknown.

Sequenced by immunoSEQ multiplex PCR; TCRdb stores in-frame clones only, minus some. The sample has 80,000 to 95,000 clones, 84% seen once. Sequenced material: CD4+ or CD8+ T cells sorted from blood, taken in a trial of the OX40 agonist ivuxolimab. This TCR derives from an adult with an advanced solid tumor such as melanoma, head and neck, liver or kidney cancer.

DNA for the CDR3: TGTGCCAGCACCCCCTCAAACACCCAATGGGAACTGTTTTTT. This codes for CASTPSNTQWELFF. This chain joins TRBV6-1 and TRBJ1-4; D is unresolved. Germline V gives CDR1 MNHNS, CDR2 SASEGT. Trimming took 7 bases from V and 12 from J, leaving 21 bases between them. This CDR3 is 14 amino acids long.